What follows are 27 T cell receptor beta chains derived from one specimen sequenced in a study of cytomegalovirus exposure and HLA in healthy donors. Primers included in the PCR were 60 Vbeta and 13 Jbeta primers. This table comes from immunoSEQ multiplex PCR, and its TCRdb copy is limited to in-frame clones, with some not included. This sample has about 98,000 clones; around 80% occur once, and the top ten carry about 1.5%. The sample was PBMCs. The receptors shown here come from a man aged 40-49 years in good health and CMV-seronegative.

This clone showed up just once. The gene calls are TRBV6-4 and TRBJ2-3; 8 bases map to TRBD2. Germline loops: CDR1 MRHNA, CDR2 SNTAGT. This CDR3 is built from 13 residues. V lost 0 bases, J lost 11 bases, and 4 bases stayed unmatched. The CDR3 sequence is CASSDSLAGGQYF. The CDR3 DNA reads as TGTGCCAGCAGTGACTCGTTGGCGGGGGGGCAGTATTTT.

This chain joins TRBV19 and TRBJ1-2, with D possibly TRBD1 on 5 matching bases. The CDR3 length is 17 residues. Trimming removed 0 bases at V and 2 bases at J, with 16 bases between. From germline, CDR1 is LNHDA and CDR2 SQIVND (reference sequence). CDR3 region: CASSIEGSRERNYGYTF. The CDR3, as DNA: TGTGCCAGTAGTATAGAAGGTTCCAGGGAACGAAACTATGGCTACACCTTC.

This clone was counted once. The chain is built from TRBV18 and TRBJ2-2, with TRBD2 as a possible D gene (7 bases). This CDR3 is built from 17 residues. Per the germline V gene, CDR1 is KGHSH and CDR2 is LQKENI. The V end was cut by 6 bases, the J end by 2 bases, with 19 bases between. The CDR3 protein is CASSESAGARNTGELFF. The CDR3 coding sequence is TGTGCCAGCTCCGAAAGCGCGGGGGCCCGCAACACCGGGGAGCTGTTTTTT. The full variable domain, rest sourced from reference TRBV18 and TRBJ2-2, is NAGVMQNPRHLVRRRGQEARLRCSPMKGHSHVYWYRQLPEEGLKFMVYLQKENIIDESGMPKERFSAEFPKEGPSILRIQQVVRGDSAAYFCASSESAGARNTGELFFGEGSRLTVL.

This clone turned up a few times. The V and J genes are TRBV2 and TRBJ2-5; the D is unclear. The germline V gene encodes CDR1 SNHLY and CDR2 FYNNEI. Trimming cost V 4 bases and J 4 bases, with 7 bases left between them. The CDR3 loop spans 12 amino acids. CDR3 sequence (DNA): TGTGCCAGCAGTGGTCCGTCAGAGACCCAGTACTTC. It codes for CASSGPSETQYF.

This sequence joins TRBV9 and TRBJ2-3; 7 bases align to TRBD2. CDR3 length: 15 residues. The trim removed 0 bases at V and 5 bases at J, leaving 6 bases unmatched. The germline gives CDR1 SGDLS, CDR2 YYNGEE. The CDR3 DNA reads TGTGCCAGCAGCGTAGGGGGGGAGGGGATAGATACGCAGTATTTT. This translates into CASSVGGEGIDTQYF.

CDR3 residues: CASSPDRVGYTF. CDR3 in DNA: TGTGCCAGCAGTCCCGACAGGGTTGGCTACACCTTC. The genes are TRBV6-1 and TRBJ1-2, with 7 nucleotides matching TRBD1. Germline CDR1 and CDR2: MNHNS and SASEGT. CDR3 size: 12 residues. The V gene end was trimmed by 5 bases and the J gene end by 7 bases; junction bases not matched to a gene: 4.

The chain recombines TRBV6-6 with TRBJ1-1, with 9 positions matching TRBD1. The CDR3 has 15 residues. Germline CDR1 reads MNHNY; CDR2 reads SVGAGI (reference sequence). J gave up 5 bases and V 1 base, and 5 bases lay outside the gene matches. This CDR3 is CASSYYRGQVTEAFF. CDR3 sequence (DNA): TGTGCCAGCAGTTACTACAGGGGGCAGGTAACTGAAGCTTTCTTT.

The rearrangement uses TRBV5-1 and TRBJ1-1; a weak D match, TRBD1 (6 bases). Deletions cut 2 bases from V and 1 base from J, with 15 bases between. The CDR3 has 16 amino acids. Germline lookup yields CDR1 SGHRS and CDR2 YFSETQ. Here the CDR3 DNA reads TGCGCCAGCAGCTTAACAGGGAGGGCCTCGAACACTGAAGCTTTCTTT. Its translation: CASSLTGRASNTEAFF.

The J gene is TRBJ2-5, the V gene TRBV5-5; no clear D. V was shortened by 4 bases and J by 2 bases, with 18 bases between the two germline ends. The CDR3 consists of 16 residues. Germline CDR1 SGHKS, CDR2 YYEKEE (reference sequence). The CDR3 protein is CASSNQNSPLQETQYF. DNA for the CDR3: TGTGCCAGCAGCAACCAGAATTCTCCTTTACAAGAGACCCAGTACTTC.

The rearrangement links TRBV13 to TRBJ2-1; 9 nucleotides match TRBD2. V trimming: 5 bases; J trimming: 6 bases; junction bases outside the gene matches: 5. Germline V gene sequence: CDR1 PRHDT, CDR2 FYEKMQ (reference sequence). The CDR3 has 14 amino acids. The CDR3 reads CASSPGLASNEQFF. The CDR3 nucleotides read TGTGCCAGCAGCCCGGGACTAGCAAGCAATGAGCAGTTCTTC.

Concerning this clone itself: Additional DNA sequences in this sample encode the identical CDR3. The genes are TRBV27 and TRBJ2-7; 8 bases fit TRBD1. Germline V lookup: CDR1 MNHEY, CDR2 SMNVEV (reference sequence). CDR3 size: 14 residues. Germline trimming cut 2 bases from V and 4 bases from J; bases unmatched to any gene: 4. CDR3 coding DNA: TGTGCCAGCAGTTTAACAGGGGGTCGTTACGAGCAGTACTTC. Amino acids: CASSLTGGRYEQYF.

The chain is built from TRBV18 and TRBJ2-3, with a possible D match to TRBD1 (5 bases). This CDR3 spans 14 amino acids. Trimming pared 2 bases from V and 1 base from J, leaving 7 bases between. The V gene's germline CDR1 is KGHSH and CDR2 LQKENI. The CDR3 region has the DNA TGTGCCAGCTCACCAGAACAGGGCACAGATACGCAGTATTTT. Amino acid sequence: CASSPEQGTDTQYF.

J is TRBJ2-7 and V is TRBV6-1; D unclear. Looked up from germline, CDR1 is MNHNS and CDR2 is SASEGT. The CDR3 has 11 residues. V was shortened by 10 bases and J by 4 bases, with 11 bases between the two germline ends. The CDR3 DNA sequence: TGTGCCACCCTCCCAGGTTACGAGCAGTACTTC. It specifies CATLPGYEQYF.

The chain couples TRBV10-1 to TRBJ2-5, with D possibly being TRBD1 (6 bases). Per germline, CDR1 WNHNN and CDR2 SYGVQD (reference sequence). V was trimmed by 0 bases and J by 1 base, leaving 9 bases between them. This CDR3 comprises 15 residues. The CDR3 region is CASSESGTPQETQYF. As DNA, the CDR3 is TGCGCCAGCAGTGAGTCTGGGACACCCCAAGAGACCCAGTACTTC.

The chain recombines TRBV7-9 with TRBJ1-5, with D perhaps TRBD1 (5 bases). This CDR3 is built from 13 residues. Germline assignment: CDR1 SEHNR and CDR2 FQNEAQ (reference sequence). Trimming shortened V by 5 bases and J by 7 bases, and 12 bases separated the two germline ends. CDR3 amino acids: CASSPIKGQPQHF. The DNA for the CDR3 is TGTGCCAGCAGCCCAATAAAGGGGCAGCCCCAGCATTTT.

The genes are TRBV18 and TRBJ1-4; a possible D gene is TRBD1 (6 bases). V was pared by 6 bases and J by 7 bases, with 15 bases between. There are 14 residues in the CDR3. Germline V gene sequence: CDR1 KGHSH, CDR2 LQKENI. The CDR3 loop reads CASSNTGIGEKLFF. The CDR3 DNA sequence: TGTGCCAGCTCCAATACAGGGATCGGTGAAAAACTGTTTTTT. The full variable domain, rest sourced from reference TRBV18 and TRBJ1-4, is NAGVMQNPRHLVRRRGQEARLRCSPMKGHSHVYWYRQLPEEGLKFMVYLQKENIIDESGMPKERFSAEFPKEGPSILRIQQVVRGDSAAYFCASSNTGIGEKLFFGSGTQLSVL.

The chain uses TRBV9 and TRBJ1-1; unclear D gene. Germline CDR1 SGDLS, CDR2 YYNGEE. CDR3 size: 14 residues. V lost 3 bases and J 13 bases, leaving 22 bases between the germline ends. CDR3: CASSALNQPLDGFF. CDR3 DNA: TGTGCCAGCAGCGCCCTAAATCAACCTCTAGATGGTTTCTTT.

V gene TRBV2 combines with J gene TRBJ1-2; 12 bases align to TRBD1. The CDR3 has 17 residues. The germline CDR1 and CDR2 sequences are SNHLY and FYNNEI. The junction had 10 bases not matched to a gene; V was cut back by 0 bases and J by 8 bases. CDR3 in amino acids: CASSEALGTGGGPGYTF. In DNA, the CDR3 is TGTGCCAGCAGTGAAGCGCTTGGGACAGGGGGCGGCCCGGGCTACACCTTC.

CDR3 coding DNA: TGTGCCAGCACCCTCTATGGCGGGGTAAATCAGCCCCAGCATTTT. Residues: CASTLYGGVNQPQHF. This chain connects TRBV27 to TRBJ1-5; D gene ambiguous. V gave up 7 bases and J gave up 4 bases, with 17 bases separating them. CDR1 is MNHEY, CDR2 SMNVEV, per germline (reference sequence). The CDR3 extends over 15 amino acids.

J is TRBJ1-2 and V is TRBV7-2; 7 nucleotides match TRBD1. This CDR3 contains 16 residues. V lost 5 bases, J lost 0 bases, and 9 bases stayed unmatched. Germline assignment: CDR1 SGHTA and CDR2 FQGNSA. Here the CDR3 reads CASSTGTVRANYGYTF. DNA for the CDR3: TGTGCCAGCAGCACCGGGACAGTAAGAGCTAACTATGGCTACACCTTC.

Comment on this clone: A read error may produce the germline difference seen at one junction end. This chain joins TRBV15 and TRBJ2-7; 7 bases map to TRBD2. CDR1 and CDR2 (germline): LNHNV, YYDKDF (reference sequence). This CDR3 comprises 15 residues. The CDR3: CATSRESPASGAPHF. For the CDR3, the DNA is TGTGCCACCAGCAGAGAGAGTCCGGCTAGCGGTGCACCACACTTC. Based on the CDR3 plus reference TRBV15 and TRBJ2-7, the full variable domain is DAMVIQNPRYQVTQFGKPVTLSCSQTLNHNVMYWYQQKSSQAPKLLFHYYDKDFNNEADTPDNFQSRRPNTSFCFLDIRSPGLGDTAMYLCATSRESPASGAPHFGPGTRLTVT.

The chain recombines TRBV9 with TRBJ1-2; D possibly corresponds to TRBD1 (6 bases). The germline V gene has CDR1 SGDLS and CDR2 YYNGEE. This CDR3 comprises 14 residues. V lost 4 bases and J lost 0, with 10 bases in between. In nucleotides, the CDR3 is TGTGCCAGCAGCTCAAACAGGGCTAACTATGGCTACACCTTC. Translation gives CASSSNRANYGYTF. The full variable domain, with the rest looked up from reference TRBV9 and TRBJ1-2, is DSGVTQTPKHLITATGQRVTLRCSPRSGDLSVYWYQQSLDQGLQFLIQYYNGEERAKGNILERFSAQQFPDLHSELNLSSLELGDSALYFCASSSNRANYGYTFGSGTRLTVV.

The chain uses TRBV9 and TRBJ1-1; D call uncertain. The germline V gene encodes CDR1 SGDLS and CDR2 YYNGEE. This CDR3 region has 14 residues. V lost 3 bases, J lost 4 bases, and 13 bases lay in between. The CDR3 DNA reads TGTGCCAGCAGCGCTCAACTAGGGAGCACTGAAGCTTTCTTT. Amino acids: CASSAQLGSTEAFF. The full variable domain, rest sourced from reference TRBV9 and TRBJ1-1, is DSGVTQTPKHLITATGQRVTLRCSPRSGDLSVYWYQQSLDQGLQFLIQYYNGEERAKGNILERFSAQQFPDLHSELNLSSLELGDSALYFCASSAQLGSTEAFFGQGTRLTVV.

This clone was observed a handful of times. The V call is TRBV4-1, the J call TRBJ1-6; D is uncertain. In germline, CDR1 is MGHRA, CDR2 YSYEKL. V was clipped by 0 bases and J by 7 bases, with 13 bases between them. The CDR3 length is 16 residues. CDR3 sequence (DNA): TGCGCCAGCAGCCAAGATCCAGAGGCTTGGAATTCACCCCTCCACTTT. Amino acid sequence: CASSQDPEAWNSPLHF.

The J gene is TRBJ2-7, the V gene TRBV7-2; TRBD2 matches at 10 bases. The V gene end was trimmed by 5 bases and the J gene end by 2 bases; junction bases not matched to a gene: 9. The length of the CDR3 is 16 residues. Germline CDR1 and CDR2: SGHTA and FQGNSA. The CDR3 spells CASSLNGLAGAYEQYF. CDR3 DNA: TGTGCCAGCAGCCTCAATGGTCTAGCGGGGGCCTACGAGCAGTACTTC.

Concerning this clone itself: In the same sample, other DNA sequences code for this CDR3. The rearrangement uses TRBV19 and TRBJ1-1; 7 bases are shared with TRBD1. Germline CDR1 LNHDA, CDR2 SQIVND (reference sequence). V gave up 3 bases and J gave up 8 bases; unmatched junction bases: 3. This CDR3 is built from 12 residues. CDR3 region: CASSIWDSEAFF. The CDR3 DNA is TGTGCCAGTAGTATTTGGGACAGCGAAGCTTTCTTT.

The V and J genes are TRBV2 and TRBJ2-3; D remains ambiguous. Germline values: CDR1 SNHLY, CDR2 FYNNEI. The germline V and J ends were trimmed by 6 bases and 9 bases, with 13 bases remaining between them. CDR3 length equals 12 residues. CDR3 bases: TGTGCCAGCAGCGAATTGACGGAGACGCAGTATTTT. As protein: CASSELTETQYF.